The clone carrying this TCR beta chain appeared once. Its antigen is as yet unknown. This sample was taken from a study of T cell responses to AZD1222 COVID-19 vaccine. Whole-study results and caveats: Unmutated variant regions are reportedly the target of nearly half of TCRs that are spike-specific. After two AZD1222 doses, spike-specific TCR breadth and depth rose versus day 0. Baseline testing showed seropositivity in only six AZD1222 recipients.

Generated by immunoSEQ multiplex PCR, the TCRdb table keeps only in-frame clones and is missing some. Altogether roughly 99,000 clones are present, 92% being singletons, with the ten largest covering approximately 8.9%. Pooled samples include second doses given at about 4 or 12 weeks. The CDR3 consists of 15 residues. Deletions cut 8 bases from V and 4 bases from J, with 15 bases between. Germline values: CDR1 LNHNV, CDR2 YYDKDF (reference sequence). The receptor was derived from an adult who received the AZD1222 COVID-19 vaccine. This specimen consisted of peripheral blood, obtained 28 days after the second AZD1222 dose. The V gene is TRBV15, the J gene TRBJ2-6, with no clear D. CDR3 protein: CATERPAEGANVLTF. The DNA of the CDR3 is TGTGCCACCGAGCGTCCGGCCGAGGGGGCCAACGTCCTGACTTTC.